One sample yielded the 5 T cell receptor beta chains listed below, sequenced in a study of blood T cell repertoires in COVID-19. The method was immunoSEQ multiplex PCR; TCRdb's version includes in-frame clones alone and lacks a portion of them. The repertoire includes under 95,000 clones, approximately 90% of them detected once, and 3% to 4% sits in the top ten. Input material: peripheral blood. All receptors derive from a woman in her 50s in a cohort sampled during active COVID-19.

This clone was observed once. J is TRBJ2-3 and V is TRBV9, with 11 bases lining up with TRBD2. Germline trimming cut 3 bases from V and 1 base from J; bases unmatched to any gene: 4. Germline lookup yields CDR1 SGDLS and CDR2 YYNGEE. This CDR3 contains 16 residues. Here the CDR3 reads CASSAGLAAGTDTQYF. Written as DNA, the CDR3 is TGTGCCAGCAGCGCGGGACTAGCGGCCGGCACAGATACGCAGTATTTT.

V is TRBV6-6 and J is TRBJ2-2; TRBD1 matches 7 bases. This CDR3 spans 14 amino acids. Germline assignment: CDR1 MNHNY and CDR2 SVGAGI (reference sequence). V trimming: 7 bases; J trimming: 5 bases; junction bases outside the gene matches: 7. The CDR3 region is CASIPGQRTGELFF. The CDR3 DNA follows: TGTGCCAGCATACCGGGACAGAGAACCGGGGAGCTGTTTTTT.

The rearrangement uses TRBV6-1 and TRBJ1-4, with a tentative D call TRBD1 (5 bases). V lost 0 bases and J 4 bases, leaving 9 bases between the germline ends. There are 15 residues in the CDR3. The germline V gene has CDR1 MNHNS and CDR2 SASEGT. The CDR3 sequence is CASSEAEGLNEKLFF. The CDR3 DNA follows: TGTGCCAGCAGTGAAGCAGAGGGACTTAATGAAAAACTGTTTTTT.

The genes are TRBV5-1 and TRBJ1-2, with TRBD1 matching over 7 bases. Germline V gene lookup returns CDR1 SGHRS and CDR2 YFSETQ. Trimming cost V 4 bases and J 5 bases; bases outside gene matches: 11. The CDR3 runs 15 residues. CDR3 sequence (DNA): TGCGCCAGCAGCCCGGGACAGATCCAATGGTATGGCTACACCTTC. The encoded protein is CASSPGQIQWYGYTF.

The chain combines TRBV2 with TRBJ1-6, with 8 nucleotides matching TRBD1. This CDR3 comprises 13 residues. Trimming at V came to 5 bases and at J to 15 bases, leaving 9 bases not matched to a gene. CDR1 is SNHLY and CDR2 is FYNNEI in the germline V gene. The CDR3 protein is CASSHETGAHLHF. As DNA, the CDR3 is TGTGCCAGCAGTCATGAGACAGGGGCACACCTCCACTTT.